The clone carrying this T cell receptor (beta chain) was seen just once. These data belong to a study of blood T cell repertoires in COVID-19. Using immunoSEQ multiplex PCR, the repertoire was profiled, and TCRdb retains in-frame clones only, with some absent. Of 150,000 or so clones in the sample, over 70% were seen once. V was clipped by 3 bases and J by 5 bases; unmatched bases: 8. Germline V gene sequence: CDR1 SNHLY, CDR2 FYNNEI. The CDR3 spans 15 residues. The TCR was taken from a man between 65 and 80 years old who had been exposed to COVID-19. Sequencing was done on a sample of PBMCs or T cells enriched from blood (not recorded which). The chain combines TRBV2 with TRBJ1-1; 8 bases fit TRBD1. As DNA, the CDR3 is TGTGCCAGCAGTGAGCCCAGGGGGCAGGGGACTGAAGCTTTCTTT. This translates into CASSEPRGQGTEAFF.